This section outlines one T cell receptor (beta chain) sequence together with its context. The antigen is unknown. This sample stems from a study of siplizumab effects on memory and regulatory T cells. Study-level points and caveats: Naive T cell populations appeared to exhibit greater diversity than memory cells and appeared to be major alloresponse contributors.

The repertoire was sequenced with immunoSEQ multiplex PCR; TCRdb's copy has only in-frame clones and lacks some. The sample has about 120,000 clones, around 94% seen once. Source material: non-Treg CD4+ T cells sorted from blood. This receptor was taken from a human donor in good health.

CDR3 sequence: CASSFAQTGDTQYF. CDR3 in DNA: TGTGCCAGCAGTTTTGCGCAAACGGGGGATACGCAGTATTTT. The chain couples TRBV27 to TRBJ2-3; D possibly corresponds to TRBD2 (5 bases). CDR1 and CDR2 from the germline V gene are MNHEY and SMNVEV (reference sequence). Trimming took 3 bases from V and 6 from J, leaving 13 bases between them. The CDR3 extends over 14 amino acids.